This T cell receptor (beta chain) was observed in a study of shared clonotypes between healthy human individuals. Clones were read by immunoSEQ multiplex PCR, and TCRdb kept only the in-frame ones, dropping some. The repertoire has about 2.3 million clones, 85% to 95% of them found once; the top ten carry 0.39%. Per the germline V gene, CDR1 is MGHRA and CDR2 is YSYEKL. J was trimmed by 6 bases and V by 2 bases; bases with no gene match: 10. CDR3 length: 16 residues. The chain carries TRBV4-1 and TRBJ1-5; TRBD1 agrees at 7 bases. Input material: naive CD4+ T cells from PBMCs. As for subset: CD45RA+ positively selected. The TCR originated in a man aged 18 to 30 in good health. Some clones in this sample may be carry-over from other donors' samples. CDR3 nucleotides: TGCGCCAGCAGCCAACCCCATACGACAGGGATTCAGCCCCAGCATTTT. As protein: CASSQPHTTGIQPQHF.